This T cell receptor beta chain derives from a study of graft-versus-host responses after intestinal transplantation. Study as a whole: For approximately three years after anti-thymocyte globulin induction, all recipients took tacrolimus and steroids.

Sequencing used immunoSEQ multiplex PCR; TCRdb keeps in-frame clones, though not all of them. The data show some 150,000 clones, about 93% seen once. The germline V and J ends were trimmed by 6 bases and 5 bases, with 17 bases remaining between them. The CDR3 consists of 14 residues. The V gene's germline CDR1 is MDHEN and CDR2 SYDVKM. With regard to this clone: Its antigen is currently unknown.

The receptor's source is a human donor who received an intestinal transplant. The chain links TRBV28 to TRBJ2-7, with D perhaps TRBD2 (6 bases). This specimen was unstimulated CD4+ T cells sorted from spleen or lymph node cells, taken before intestinal transplant. The CDR3 region is CASSRPPGVHEQYF. The CDR3 DNA reads as TGTGCCAGCAGCCGTCCTCCGGGGGTCCACGAGCAGTACTTC.